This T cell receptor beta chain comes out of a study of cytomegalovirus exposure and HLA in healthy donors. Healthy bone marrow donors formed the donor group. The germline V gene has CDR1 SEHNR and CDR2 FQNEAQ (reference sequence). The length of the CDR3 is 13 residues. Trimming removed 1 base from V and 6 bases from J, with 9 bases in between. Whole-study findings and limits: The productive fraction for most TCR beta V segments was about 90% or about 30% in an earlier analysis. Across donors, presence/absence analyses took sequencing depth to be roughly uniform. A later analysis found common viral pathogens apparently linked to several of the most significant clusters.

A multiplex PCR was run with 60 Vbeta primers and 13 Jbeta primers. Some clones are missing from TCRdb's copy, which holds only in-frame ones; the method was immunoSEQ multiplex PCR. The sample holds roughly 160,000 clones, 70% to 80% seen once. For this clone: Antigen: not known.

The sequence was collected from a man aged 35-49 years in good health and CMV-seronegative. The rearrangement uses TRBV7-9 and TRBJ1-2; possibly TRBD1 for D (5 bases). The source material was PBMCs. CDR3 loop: CASSLGTLNGYTF. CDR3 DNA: TGTGCCAGCAGCTTAGGGACACTTAATGGCTACACCTTC.